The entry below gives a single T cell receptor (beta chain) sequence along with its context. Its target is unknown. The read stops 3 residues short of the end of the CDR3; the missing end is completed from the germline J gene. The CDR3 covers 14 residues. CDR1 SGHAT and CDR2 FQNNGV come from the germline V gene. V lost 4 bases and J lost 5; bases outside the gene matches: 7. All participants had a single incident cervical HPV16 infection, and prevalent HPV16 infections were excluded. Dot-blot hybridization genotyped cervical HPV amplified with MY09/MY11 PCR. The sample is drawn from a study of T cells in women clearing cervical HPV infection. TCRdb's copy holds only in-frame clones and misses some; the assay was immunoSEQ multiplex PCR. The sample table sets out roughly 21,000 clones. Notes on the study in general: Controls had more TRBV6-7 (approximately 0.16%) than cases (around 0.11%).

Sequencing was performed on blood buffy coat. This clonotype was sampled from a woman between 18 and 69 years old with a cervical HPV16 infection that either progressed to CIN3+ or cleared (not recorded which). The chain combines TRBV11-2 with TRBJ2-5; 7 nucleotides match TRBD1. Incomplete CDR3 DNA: TGTGCCAGCAGCTCTCCCGACAGGGACGAGACC. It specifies CASSSPDRDET. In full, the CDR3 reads CASSSPDRDETQYF.